The source of this TCR beta chain is a study of blood T cell repertoires in COVID-19. Generated by immunoSEQ multiplex PCR, the TCRdb table keeps only in-frame clones and is missing some. The sample has more than 95,000 clones, roughly 90% seen once. Germline V gene lookup returns CDR1 SGHDN and CDR2 FVKESK. This CDR3 is 16 amino acids long. Trimming cost V 2 bases and J 4 bases, with 15 bases left between them. The genes are TRBV14 and TRBJ2-1; no definite D call. The sequencing input was peripheral blood. The receptor was isolated from a human donor in a cohort sampled during active COVID-19. CDR3 loop: CASSQPPFGSYNEQFF. The CDR3 bases are TGTGCCAGCAGCCAACCGCCTTTCGGGTCTTACAATGAGCAGTTCTTC.